A single sample is the source of the 7 T cell receptor beta chains below, sequenced in a study of CD8+ T cells in alopecia areata. Extracted from the samples, RNA was reverse transcribed into cDNA to serve as the sequencing template. Some clones are missing from TCRdb's copy, which holds only in-frame ones; the method was immunoSEQ multiplex PCR. Altogether about 150,000 clones are present, 45% to 60% being singletons, with the ten largest covering roughly a fifth. Here the sequenced sample was CD8+ T cells sorted from blood, taken at week 0. The receptors originated from a human donor with alopecia areata.

The rearrangement uses TRBV27 and TRBJ2-1; D is perhaps TRBD1 (6 bases). The CDR3 contains 14 residues. V lost 0 bases and J lost 4, with 7 bases in between. Germline values: CDR1 MNHEY, CDR2 SMNVEV (reference sequence). CDR3 in DNA: TGTGCCAGCAGTTTATCGGGGGCGTACAATGAGCAGTTCTTC. This gives the protein CASSLSGAYNEQFF.

There are a few counts of this clone. The V call is TRBV30, the J call TRBJ1-1; D remains unclear. Germline lookup yields CDR1 GTSNPN and CDR2 SVGIG (reference sequence). The CDR3 contains 11 residues. Trimming pared 1 base from V and 6 bases from J, leaving 6 bases between. The CDR3 sequence: CAWSEFSEAFF. The CDR3, as DNA: TGTGCCTGGAGTGAATTCTCTGAAGCTTTCTTT.

This clone was counted only a few times. The chain couples TRBV14 to TRBJ2-2; TRBD1 matches 10 bases. Germline V gene lookup returns CDR1 SGHDN and CDR2 FVKESK. Unmatched junction bases numbered 8, after V lost 2 bases and J lost 5 bases. The CDR3 has 17 residues. CDR3 in amino acids: CASSQRRQGARTGELFF. As DNA, the CDR3 is TGTGCCAGCAGCCAACGAAGACAGGGGGCGAGAACCGGGGAGCTGTTTTTT. Drawing the rest from reference TRBV14 and TRBJ2-2, the complete variable domain is EAGVTQFPSHSVIEKGQTVTLRCDPISGHDNLYWYRRVMGKEIKFLLHFVKESKQDESGMPNNRFLAERTGGTYSTLKVQPAELEDSGVYFCASSQRRQGARTGELFFGEGSRLTVL.

This clone has a handful of counts. This chain uses TRBV25-1 with TRBJ1-5; TRBD1 is a possible D gene (5 bases). Germline values: CDR1 MGHDK, CDR2 SYGVNS. The CDR3 covers 12 residues. Trimming took off 3 bases at V and 7 bases at J, with 7 bases between the two ends. DNA for the CDR3: TGTGCCAGCAGTGATGGGGGGCAGCCCCAGCATTTT. It encodes CASSDGGQPQHF.

The genes are TRBV11-2 and TRBJ1-1; the D gene is possibly TRBD1 (5 bases). Trimming shortened V by 6 bases and J by 8 bases, and 16 bases separated the two germline ends. The CDR3 runs 13 residues. In germline, CDR1 is SGHAT, CDR2 FQNNGV. Here the CDR3 DNA reads TGTGCCAGCAGTCCCGGGGGAGATCTCGAAGCTTTCTTT. This sequence encodes CASSPGGDLEAFF.

J is TRBJ1-3 and V is TRBV4-3; D not certain. Germline-derived CDR1 and CDR2 are LGHNA and YSLEER. The CDR3 contains 15 residues. With 0 bases removed from V and 0 bases from J, the gap between germline ends came to 6 bases. The CDR3 here is CASSQEMSSGNTIYF. CDR3 nucleotide sequence: TGCGCCAGCAGCCAAGAAATGAGCTCTGGAAACACCATATATTTT.

The chain recombines TRBV19 with TRBJ2-6; D may correspond to TRBD1 or TRBD2 (5 bases each). CDR3 length equals 16 residues. The germline gives CDR1 LNHDA, CDR2 SQIVND (reference sequence). Trimming pared 5 bases from V and 1 base from J, leaving 12 bases between. The CDR3 reads CASSGAGASGANVLTF. CDR3 DNA sequence: TGTGCCAGTAGTGGAGCCGGGGCGTCTGGGGCCAACGTCCTGACTTTC. The whole variable domain, remainder taken from reference TRBV19 and TRBJ2-6, is DGGITQSPKYLFRKEGQNVTLSCEQNLNHDAMYWYRQDPGQGLRLIYYSQIVNDFQKGDIAEGYSVSREKKESFPLTVTSAQKNPTAFYLCASSGAGASGANVLTFGAGSRLTVL.